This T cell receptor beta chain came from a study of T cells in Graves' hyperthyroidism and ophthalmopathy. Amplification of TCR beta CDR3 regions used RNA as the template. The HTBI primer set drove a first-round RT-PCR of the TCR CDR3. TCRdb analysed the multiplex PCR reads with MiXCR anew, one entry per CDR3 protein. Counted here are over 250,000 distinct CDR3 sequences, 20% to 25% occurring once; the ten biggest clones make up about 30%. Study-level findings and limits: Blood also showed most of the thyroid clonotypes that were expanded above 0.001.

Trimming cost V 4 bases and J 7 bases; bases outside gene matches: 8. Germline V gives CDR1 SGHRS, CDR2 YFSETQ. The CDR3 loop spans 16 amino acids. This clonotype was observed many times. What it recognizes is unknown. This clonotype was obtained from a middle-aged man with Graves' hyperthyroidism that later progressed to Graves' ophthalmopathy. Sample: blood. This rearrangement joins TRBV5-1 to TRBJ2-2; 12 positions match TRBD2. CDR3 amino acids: CASSPTSGRFGGELFF. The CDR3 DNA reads TGCGCCAGCAGCCCGACTAGCGGGAGATTCGGCGGGGAGCTGTTTTTT.